This T cell receptor beta chain was obtained from a study of blood T cell repertoires in COVID-19. Clones were read by immunoSEQ multiplex PCR, and TCRdb kept only the in-frame ones, dropping some. Of over 100,000 clones in the sample, 90% to 95% are singletons; the top ten hold under 6.5%. V gave up 4 bases and J gave up 12 bases, with 16 bases separating them. Germline CDR1 MGHRA, CDR2 YSYEKL. The CDR3 length is 14 residues. V gene TRBV4-1 combines with J gene TRBJ1-6; D is uncertain. This TCR derives from a human donor in a cohort sampled during active COVID-19. The sample taken for sequencing was peripheral blood. CDR3 nucleotides: TGCGCCAGCAGCCCCATCCCAGACTCACGACCCCTCCACTTT. This translates into CASSPIPDSRPLHF.